The sequence of this T cell receptor beta chain was determined in a study of cytomegalovirus exposure and HLA in healthy donors. Study at large: In an earlier analysis, some 110 million unique TCR beta sequences were found from some 200 million T cells. General study results and limits: An observed cluster of highly shared sequence variants was recorded as a likely sequencing artifact. Analysis performed later found about 18,000 TCR beta sequences associated with HLA alleles at 0.05 false discovery rate.

Concerning this clone: Its target is not known.

PCR was performed using 60 Vbeta and 13 Jbeta primers. The protocol was immunoSEQ multiplex PCR, while the TCRdb copy is restricted to in-frame clones and leaves out a portion. The sample contains roughly 160,000 clones, approximately 79% of which appear only once. The germline gives CDR1 MDHEN, CDR2 SYDVKM. The V and J ends lost 2 bases and 0 bases respectively, with 7 bases between them. CDR3 length: 14 residues. The gene calls are TRBV28 and TRBJ1-1; no reliable D call. The TCR sequence derives from a man aged 40-49 years in good health and CMV-seronegative. Material: PBMCs. CDR3: CASSLAAVNTEAFF. DNA for the CDR3: TGTGCCAGCAGTTTAGCAGCGGTGAACACTGAAGCTTTCTTT.